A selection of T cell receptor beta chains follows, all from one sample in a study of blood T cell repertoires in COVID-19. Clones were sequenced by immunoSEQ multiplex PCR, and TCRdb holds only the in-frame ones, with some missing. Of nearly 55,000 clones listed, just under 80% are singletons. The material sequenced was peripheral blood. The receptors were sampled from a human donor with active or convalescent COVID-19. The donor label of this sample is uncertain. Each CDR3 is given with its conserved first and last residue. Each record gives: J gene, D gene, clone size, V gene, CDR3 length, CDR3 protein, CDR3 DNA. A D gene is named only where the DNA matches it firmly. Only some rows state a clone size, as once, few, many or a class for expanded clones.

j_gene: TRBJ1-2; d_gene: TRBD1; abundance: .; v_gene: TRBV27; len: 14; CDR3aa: CASRVTGASYGYTF; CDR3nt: TGTGCCAGCAGGGTGACAGGGGCGAGCTATGGCTACACCTTC
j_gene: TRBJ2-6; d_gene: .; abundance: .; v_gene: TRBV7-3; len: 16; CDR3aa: CASSLGQFSGANVLTF; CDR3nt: TGTGCCAGCAGCCTGGGACAATTCTCTGGGGCCAACGTCCTGACTTTC
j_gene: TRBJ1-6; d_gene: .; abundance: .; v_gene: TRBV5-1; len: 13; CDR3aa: CASSRNYNSPLHF; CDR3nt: TGCGCCAGCTCCAGAAACTATAATTCACCCCTCCACTTT
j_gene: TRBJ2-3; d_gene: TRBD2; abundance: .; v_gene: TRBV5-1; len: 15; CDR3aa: CASSRTSGGTDTQYF; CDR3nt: TGCGCCAGCAGCCGGACTAGCGGGGGCACTGATACGCAGTATTTT
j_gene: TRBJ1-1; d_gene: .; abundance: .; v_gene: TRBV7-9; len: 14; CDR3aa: CASSSHNSATEAFF; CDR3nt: TGTGCCAGCAGCTCTCACAATTCTGCCACTGAAGCTTTCTTT
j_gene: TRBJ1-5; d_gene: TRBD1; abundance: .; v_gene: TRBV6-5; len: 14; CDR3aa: CASSFGQEYQPQHF; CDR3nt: TGTGCCAGCAGTTTTGGACAGGAATATCAGCCCCAGCATTTT
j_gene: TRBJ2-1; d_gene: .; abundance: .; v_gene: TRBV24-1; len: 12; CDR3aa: CATSDPSNEQFF; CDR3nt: TGTGCCACCAGTGACCCGAGCAATGAGCAGTTCTTC
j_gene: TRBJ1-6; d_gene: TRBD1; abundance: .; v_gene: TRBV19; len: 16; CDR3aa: CASSKRQGAANSPLHF; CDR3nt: TGTGCCAGTAGTAAACGACAGGGGGCGGCTAATTCACCCCTCCACTTT
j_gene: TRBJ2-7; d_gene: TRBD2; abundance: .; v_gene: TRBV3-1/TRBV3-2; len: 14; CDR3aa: CASSPTSGSTEQYF; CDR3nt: TGTGCCAGCAGCCCTACTAGCGGGAGTACCGAGCAGTACTTC
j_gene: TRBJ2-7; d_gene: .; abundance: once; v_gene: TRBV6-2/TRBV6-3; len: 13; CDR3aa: CASSYSAPGGQYF; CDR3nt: TGTGCCAGCAGTTACAGCGCACCCGGTGGGCAGTACTTC
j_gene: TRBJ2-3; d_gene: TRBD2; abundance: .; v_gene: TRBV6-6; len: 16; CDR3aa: CASRRTSGATTDTQYF; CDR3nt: TGTGCCAGCAGAAGGACTAGCGGGGCTACCACAGATACGCAGTATTTT
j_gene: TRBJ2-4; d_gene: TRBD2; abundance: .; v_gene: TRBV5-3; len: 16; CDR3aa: CARSLREGRYVNIQYF; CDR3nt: TGTGCCAGAAGCTTGAGGGAGGGGCGGTACGTCAACATTCAGTACTTC
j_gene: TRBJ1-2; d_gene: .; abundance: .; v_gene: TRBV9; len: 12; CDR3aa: CASSEHRDGYTF; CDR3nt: TGTGCCAGCAGCGAACACAGGGATGGCTACACCTTC
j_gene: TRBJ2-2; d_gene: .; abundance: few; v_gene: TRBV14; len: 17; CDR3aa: CASSPLLRWANTGELFF; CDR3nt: TGTGCCAGCAGCCCTCTTCTCAGGTGGGCGAACACCGGGGAGCTGTTTTTT
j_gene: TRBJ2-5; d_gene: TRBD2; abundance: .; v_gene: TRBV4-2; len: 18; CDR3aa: CASSQEIGRRGTQETQYF; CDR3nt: TGTGCCAGCAGCCAAGAGATCGGCCGGCGGGGGACCCAAGAGACCCAGTACTTC
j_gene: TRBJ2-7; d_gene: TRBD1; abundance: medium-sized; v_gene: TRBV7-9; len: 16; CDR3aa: CASSLLDRTGDYEQYF; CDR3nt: TGTGCCAGCAGCCTACTCGACAGGACAGGGGACTACGAGCAGTACTTC
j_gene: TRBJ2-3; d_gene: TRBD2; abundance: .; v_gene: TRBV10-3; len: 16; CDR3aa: CAISDLTSGRGDTQYF; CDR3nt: TGTGCCATCAGTGACCTAACTAGCGGGAGGGGAGATACGCAGTATTTT
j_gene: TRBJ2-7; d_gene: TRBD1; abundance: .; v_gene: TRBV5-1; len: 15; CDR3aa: CASSLGQGKTYEQYF; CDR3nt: TGCGCCAGCAGCTTAGGACAGGGAAAGACCTACGAGCAGTACTTC
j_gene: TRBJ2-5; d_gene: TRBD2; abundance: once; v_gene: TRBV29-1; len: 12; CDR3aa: CSVESGGQTQYF; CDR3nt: TGCAGCGTTGAGTCGGGAGGGCAGACCCAGTACTTC
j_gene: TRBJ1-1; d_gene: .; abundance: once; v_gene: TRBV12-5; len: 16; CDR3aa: CASGFTPGGRDTEAFF; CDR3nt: TGTGCTAGTGGTTTCACCCCCGGGGGTAGGGACACTGAAGCTTTCTTT
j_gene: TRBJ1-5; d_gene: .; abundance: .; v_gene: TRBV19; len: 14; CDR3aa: CASRGQIGYQPQHF; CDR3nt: TGTGCCAGTAGAGGACAGATCGGTTATCAGCCCCAGCATTTT
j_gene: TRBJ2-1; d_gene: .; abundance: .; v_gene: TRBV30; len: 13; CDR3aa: CAWSVQIYNEQFF; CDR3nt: TGTGCCTGGAGTGTACAAATTTACAATGAGCAGTTCTTC
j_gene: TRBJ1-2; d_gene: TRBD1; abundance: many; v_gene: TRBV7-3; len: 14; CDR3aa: CASSPGQGNYGYTF; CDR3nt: TGTGCCAGCAGCCCGGGACAGGGAAACTATGGCTACACCTTC
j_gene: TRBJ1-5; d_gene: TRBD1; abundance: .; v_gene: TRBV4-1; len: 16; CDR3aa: CASSQVGQGRNQPQHF; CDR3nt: TGCGCCAGCAGCCAAGTCGGACAGGGGCGCAATCAGCCCCAGCATTTT